One and the same sample provided the 9 T cell receptor beta chains below, sequenced in a study of cytomegalovirus exposure and HLA in healthy donors. The primer mix had 60 Vbeta and 13 Jbeta primers. Clones were read by immunoSEQ multiplex PCR, and TCRdb kept only the in-frame ones, dropping some. The sample has 100,000 to 150,000 clones, roughly 80% seen once. Specimen: PBMCs. The origin of the receptors is a boy between 10 and 17 years old in good health and CMV-seronegative.

V and J are TRBV5-1 and TRBJ1-1; D is undetermined. Germline V lookup: CDR1 SGHRS, CDR2 YFSETQ. The CDR3 is 15 residues long. Trimming left V 0 bases short and J 0 bases short, with 9 bases between. The CDR3 DNA reads TGCGCCAGCAGCTTGGGCGCCACGCTGAACACTGAAGCTTTCTTT. The encoded protein is CASSLGATLNTEAFF.

This clone was observed a few times. The chain links TRBV5-6 to TRBJ2-7; 8 nucleotides match TRBD2. V shed 2 bases, J shed 7 bases, and the junction held 11 bases outside the gene matches. CDR1 and CDR2 (germline): SGHDT, YYEEEE. The CDR3 has 15 amino acids. CDR3 residues: CASSFMGLAGWEQYF. For the CDR3, the DNA is TGTGCCAGCAGCTTTATGGGGCTAGCGGGCTGGGAGCAGTACTTC.

The J gene is TRBJ2-7, the V gene TRBV21-1; the table gives TRBD2 as D, unverified against the DNA. TRBV21-1 is given as a pseudogene. The CDR3 consists of 16 residues. CDR3 nucleotide sequence: TGTGCCAGCAGCATCCCGGGGAAAAAGAGCTCCTACGAGCAGTACTTC. It specifies CASSIPGKKSSYEQYF.

The chain employs TRBV27 and TRBJ2-1; tentatively, D is TRBD2 (5 bases). Between the trimmed V and J ends, which lost 5 bases and 0 bases, there was a span of 5 bases. CDR1 and CDR2 (germline): MNHEY, SMNVEV (reference sequence). This CDR3 is 13 amino acids long. CDR3 amino acids: CASSLASYNEQFF. CDR3 nucleotide sequence: TGTGCCAGCAGTCTAGCCTCCTACAATGAGCAGTTCTTC.

The chain uses TRBV6-5 and TRBJ1-1; D call uncertain. Trimming removed 0 bases at V and 2 bases at J, with 7 bases between. This CDR3 has 14 residues. CDR1 and CDR2 (germline): MNHEY, SVGAGI. The CDR3 spells CASSYSRGNTEAFF. DNA for the CDR3: TGTGCCAGCAGTTACTCTCGGGGTAACACTGAAGCTTTCTTT.

The chain combines TRBV11-3 with TRBJ2-2; 10 bases line up with TRBD1. CDR3 size: 15 residues. V was clipped by 5 bases and J by 3 bases; unmatched bases: 3. CDR1 and CDR2 from the germline V gene are SGHNT and YENEEA. CDR3: CASSPGQGDTGELFF. The CDR3, as DNA: TGTGCCAGCAGCCCCGGACAGGGGGACACCGGGGAGCTGTTTTTT.

On this clone: One end of the junction does not line up with germline, which may come from a read error. The chain recombines TRBV19 with TRBJ1-4; D unresolved. The germline CDR1 and CDR2 sequences are LNHDA and SQIVND (reference sequence). This CDR3 comprises 13 residues. The CDR3 DNA reads as TGTGCCAGCGGACTGGCTCTTAATGAAAAGCTGTTTTTT. Protein: CASGLALNEKLFF.

J is TRBJ2-1 and V is TRBV7-6; tentative D call: TRBD2 (5 bases). Per germline, CDR1 SGHVS and CDR2 FNYEAQ. The CDR3 is 14 amino acids. Trimming stripped 5 bases from V and 7 bases from J, with 15 bases between. The CDR3 region has the DNA TGTGCCAGCAGCCCGACCCTAGCCCGAAATGAGCAGTTCTTC. Encoded protein: CASSPTLARNEQFF.

The chain has TRBV30 and TRBJ1-3; 7 bases are a match to TRBD1. After removal of 2 bases from V and 2 bases from J, the junction contained 9 bases not matched to a gene. Germline V gives CDR1 GTSNPN, CDR2 SVGIG (reference sequence). The CDR3 length is 16 residues. This CDR3 reads CAWSRRTGKTGNTIYF. The CDR3, as DNA: TGTGCCTGGAGTAGGAGGACAGGAAAAACTGGAAACACCATATATTTT. The variable domain in full, completed from reference TRBV30 and TRBJ1-3, reads SQTIHQWPATLVQPVGSPLSLECTVEGTSNPNLYWYRQAAGRGLQLLFYSVGIGQISSEVPQNLSASRPQDRQFILSSKKLLLSDSGFYLCAWSRRTGKTGNTIYFGEGSWLTVV.